This TCR beta chain was identified in a study of T cell repertoires in cytomegalovirus infection. Study-level findings and limits: Dominant in the ex vivo response were TCR beta clonotypes restricted by HLA-C and specific for CMV. Carriage of CMV together with the relevant HLA was identifiable through cumulative public TCR beta family frequency.

The CDR3 extends over 14 amino acids. V was pared by 7 bases and J by 9 bases, with 11 bases of the junction left unmatched. Looked up from germline, CDR1 is MNHNS and CDR2 is SASEGT. Using its own MiXCR run on the reads, TCRdb lists one record per CDR3 protein. The table records about 130,000 distinct CDR3 sequences, approximately 24% of them present only once. This clonotype was detected ten times or more. What it binds is not known. The sequenced sample was PBMCs, sequenced either directly or after in vitro stimulation (not recorded which). The sequence derives from a human donor in good health (CMV status not recorded). Some clones in this sample may be carry-over from other donors' samples. The V call is TRBV6-1, the J call TRBJ2-1; TRBD1 matches 8 bases. This CDR3 is CASKQGDFFGEQFF. The DNA for the CDR3 is TGTGCCAGCAAACAGGGGGATTTTTTCGGTGAGCAGTTCTTC.